This T cell receptor (beta chain) was obtained from a study of early T cells in non-severe SARS-CoV-2 infection. This clonotype was counted ten times or more. MiXCR was run by TCRdb on the 5' RACE reads, yielding one entry per CDR3 protein. This sample has approximately 60,000 distinct CDR3 sequences, with 10% to 15% found just once. The germline V and J ends were trimmed by 5 bases and 2 bases, with 12 bases remaining between them. This CDR3 region has 14 residues. In germline, CDR1 is SGHTA, CDR2 FQGNSA. This receptor was obtained from an adult who was a healthcare worker with PCR-confirmed SARS-CoV-2 infection or an uninfected control (not recorded which). Sequencing was performed on whole blood. This chain joins TRBV7-2 and TRBJ1-1; D uncertain. The CDR3 is CASSLRTDNTEAFF. DNA of the CDR3: TGTGCCAGCAGCCTCAGGACGGATAACACTGAAGCTTTCTTT.